Presented here are 20 T cell receptor beta chains from one specimen sequenced in a study of coeliac disease. Sequencing was performed with immunoSEQ multiplex PCR; in TCRdb, only in-frame clones are kept and a portion is missing. The table shows about 6,500 clones, with approximately 65% occurring only once. The specimen sequenced was lymphocytes from the gut lamina propria. The receptors shown here come from a man between 60 and 70 years old with celiac disease on a gluten-free diet.

The chain couples TRBV30 to TRBJ1-6; 7 nucleotides agree with TRBD1. CDR3 length: 14 amino acids. Germline V gives CDR1 GTSNPN, CDR2 SVGIG (reference sequence). V trimming: 1 base; J trimming: 6 bases; junction bases outside the gene matches: 3. The CDR3 sequence is CAWSAGQTNSPLHF. The CDR3 coding sequence is TGTGCCTGGAGTGCGGGACAGACTAATTCACCCCTCCACTTT.

This chain links TRBV6-1 with TRBJ2-7; the match to TRBD2 covers 8 bases. Trimming removed 2 bases from V and 6 bases from J; junction bases left unmatched: 3. The CDR3 extends over 13 amino acids. Germline V gives CDR1 MNHNS, CDR2 SASEGT. The DNA of the CDR3 is TGTGCCAGCAGTGAATTGAGCGGGGGCGAGCAGTACTTC. This codes for CASSELSGGEQYF.

This clone was recorded a few times. The chain employs TRBV27 and TRBJ2-3, with D unresolved. The germline V gene encodes CDR1 MNHEY and CDR2 SMNVEV (reference sequence). Trimming took 6 bases from V and 6 from J, leaving 13 bases between them. This CDR3 contains 13 residues. The CDR3 loop reads CASSLLQRDTQYF. CDR3 bases: TGTGCCAGCAGCCTACTCCAGCGCGATACGCAGTATTTT.

This chain connects TRBV27 to TRBJ2-5; perhaps TRBD1 as D (6 bases). The CDR3 has 13 residues. CDR1 and CDR2 (germline): MNHEY, SMNVEV (reference sequence). Deletions cut 5 bases from V and 5 bases from J, with 12 bases between. CDR3 in amino acids: CASSKQGPETQYF. CDR3 sequence (DNA): TGTGCCAGCAGTAAACAGGGTCCGGAGACCCAGTACTTC.

The chain couples TRBV5-5 to TRBJ1-5, with 11 bases lining up with TRBD1. V lost 4 bases to trimming and J lost 5 bases; unmatched junction nucleotides: 8. Germline V gene sequence: CDR1 SGHKS, CDR2 YYEKEE (reference sequence). This CDR3 comprises 16 residues. In DNA, the CDR3 is TGTGCCAGCAGCGGAGGGACAGGGGGTCCCGATCAGCCCCAGCATTTT. Protein product: CASSGGTGGPDQPQHF.

The rearrangement uses TRBV6-1 and TRBJ1-2, with a weak D call TRBD1 (5 bases). The V gene's germline CDR1 is MNHNS and CDR2 SASEGT. Trimming left V 8 bases short and J 7 bases short, with 11 bases between. There are 11 residues in the CDR3. CDR3 residues: CASSPGLGYTF. CDR3 bases: TGTGCCAGCTCGCCAGGGCTTGGCTACACCTTC.

The chain links TRBV4-2 to TRBJ2-5, with 8 bases aligning to TRBD2. This CDR3 spans 14 amino acids. CDR1 LGHNA and CDR2 YNFKEQ come from the germline V gene. Trimming took 5 bases from V and 5 from J; bases not matched to a gene: 7. CDR3 protein: CASSEHGGAETQYF. DNA of the CDR3: TGTGCCAGCAGCGAACACGGGGGGGCGGAGACCCAGTACTTC.

The V and J genes are TRBV6-1 and TRBJ2-3; TRBD2 aligns across 11 bases. Losses at the gene ends were 8 bases for V and 4 bases for J; bases not matched to a gene: 2. The CDR3 totals 13 residues. Germline assignment: CDR1 MNHNS and CDR2 SASEGT. This CDR3 is CASGLAGADTQYF. As DNA, the CDR3 is TGTGCCAGCGGACTAGCGGGTGCAGATACGCAGTATTTT.

The V call is TRBV6-5, the J call TRBJ1-2, with TRBD1 matching 7 bases. The length of the CDR3 is 12 residues. With 5 bases clipped from V and 4 bases from J, the junction kept 1 base outside the gene matches. Germline V gene sequence: CDR1 MNHEY, CDR2 SVGAGI. The CDR3, as DNA: TGTGCCAGCAGTGACAGGGTCTATGGCTACACCTTC. Its translation: CASSDRVYGYTF.

The genes are TRBV5-1 and TRBJ2-3; 7 nucleotides line up with TRBD1. The CDR3 is made up of 13 amino acids. V trimming: 6 bases; J trimming: 2 bases; junction bases outside the gene matches: 3. Germline CDR1 SGHRS, CDR2 YFSETQ. The CDR3 region is CASKGAATDTQYF. DNA of the CDR3: TGCGCCAGCAAGGGGGCCGCCACAGATACGCAGTATTTT.

The gene calls are TRBV28 and TRBJ2-7, with 8 bases matching TRBD1. V dropped 2 bases and J dropped 0; count of bases not matched to a gene: 6. This CDR3 spans 16 amino acids. Germline V lookup: CDR1 MDHEN, CDR2 SYDVKM. The CDR3 nucleotides are TGTGCCAGCAGTTTACCCGGGACAGGAAGCTCCTACGAGCAGTACTTC. As protein: CASSLPGTGSSYEQYF.

This chain uses TRBV5-6 with TRBJ1-5; TRBD1 is a possible D gene (5 bases). The CDR3 sequence is 14 residues long. V was cut by 7 bases and J by 4 bases, with 15 bases left in between. The germline V gene encodes CDR1 SGHDT and CDR2 YYEEEE. CDR3: CASSLRGGNQPQHF. In nucleotides, the CDR3 is TGTGCCAGCTCGCTCCGGGGGGGAAATCAGCCCCAGCATTTT.

The chain uses TRBV5-1 and TRBJ2-1; 9 bases are a match to TRBD2. With V trimmed by 6 bases and J by 1 base, 8 bases remained unmatched. Germline V lookup: CDR1 SGHRS, CDR2 YFSETQ. The CDR3 loop spans 16 amino acids. The CDR3 loop is CASMSKAGGSYNEQFF. The CDR3 DNA follows: TGCGCCAGCATGTCCAAAGCGGGGGGATCCTACAATGAGCAGTTCTTC.

The V gene is TRBV18, the J gene TRBJ1-1; D remains unclear. This CDR3 comprises 13 residues. The germline CDR1 and CDR2 sequences are KGHSH and LQKENI. With 6 bases removed from V and 1 base from J, the gap between germline ends came to 9 bases. CDR3 in DNA: TGTGCCAGCTCCCCTACTTGGAACACTGAAGCTTTCTTT. Translated, it gives CASSPTWNTEAFF.

This clone has a handful of counts. This sequence joins TRBV6-4 and TRBJ2-7, with a possible D match to TRBD2 (6 bases). This CDR3 comprises 13 residues. Per the germline V gene, CDR1 is MRHNA and CDR2 is SNTAGT. V was trimmed by 2 bases and J by 2 bases, leaving 7 bases between them. In DNA form, the CDR3 reads TGTGCCAGCAGTGACGGCGGGGCCTACGAGCAGTACTTC. Its protein product is CASSDGGAYEQYF.

The chain carries TRBV6-6 and TRBJ1-2; 7 nucleotides match TRBD1. The junction had 4 bases not matched to a gene; V was cut back by 10 bases and J by 2 bases. CDR1 is MNHNY, CDR2 SVGAGI, per germline (reference sequence). The CDR3 length is 12 residues. The CDR3 sequence is CATTRGNYGYTF. DNA of the CDR3: TGTGCCACAACCAGGGGGAACTATGGCTACACCTTC.

The chain carries TRBV29-1 and TRBJ2-3; possibly TRBD2 for D (6 bases). This CDR3 is 16 amino acids long. Trimming took 4 bases from V and 5 from J, leaving 22 bases between them. Germline V gives CDR1 SQVTM, CDR2 ANQGSEA. CDR3 region: CSVVPRERGLGDTQYF. The CDR3 nucleotides read TGCAGCGTTGTCCCCCGGGAGAGGGGCCTAGGAGATACGCAGTATTTT.

CDR3 loop: CASSFRTGDRYTF. CDR3 bases: TGTGCCAGCAGCTTCAGGACAGGGGATCGCTACACCTTC. This rearrangement joins TRBV6-1 to TRBJ1-2, with 9 bases fitting TRBD1. CDR1 and CDR2 from the germline V gene are MNHNS and SASEGT. The CDR3 runs 13 residues. Trimming removed 6 bases from V and 9 bases from J; junction bases left unmatched: 8.

The rearrangement links TRBV19 to TRBJ2-2; D is uncertain. The CDR3 is 14 amino acids. Trimming removed 4 bases from V and 0 bases from J, with 6 bases in between. The V gene's germline CDR1 is LNHDA and CDR2 SQIVND (reference sequence). CDR3: CASSTSSNTGELFF. In DNA form, the CDR3 reads TGTGCCAGTAGTACAAGCTCGAACACCGGGGAGCTGTTTTTT.

The chain joins TRBV6-1 to TRBJ2-7; 7 nucleotides line up with TRBD1. The CDR3 spans 14 residues. V lost 4 bases, J lost 2 bases, and 5 bases stayed unmatched. CDR1 is MNHNS and CDR2 is SASEGT in the germline V gene. CDR3 nucleotide sequence: TGTGCCAGCAGTGCGACAGGGCCTCCCTACGAGCAGTACTTC. Translating it yields CASSATGPPYEQYF.